Each of the 25 T cell receptor beta chains below was sequenced from the same sample in a study of blood T cells in healthy people across ages. A sample-barcoded 5' primer and a J-beta primer mix were used in a second PCR of roughly 7 to 12 cycles. TCRdb redid the calling of the 5' RACE reads with MiXCR, one entry per CDR3 protein. The sample lists some 370,000 distinct CDR3 sequences; about 55% were seen once. The sequenced material came from blood. These receptors were obtained from a man in his 60s in good health.

V is TRBV7-3 and J is TRBJ2-2, with 7 bases fitting TRBD2. CDR3 length equals 17 residues. Germline lookup yields CDR1 SGHTA and CDR2 FQGTGA. Trimming took 2 bases from V and 6 from J; bases not matched to a gene: 12. The CDR3 DNA reads TGTGCCAGCAGCTTATGGGGAGACCATCGGGGGGCCGGGGAGCTGTTTTTT. This codes for CASSLWGDHRGAGELFF.

This clonotype was seen a handful of times. The rearrangement uses TRBV20-1 and TRBJ2-7, with a tentative D call TRBD1 (5 bases). Trimming removed 6 bases from V and 3 bases from J, with 15 bases in between. This CDR3 has 13 residues. The germline V gene encodes CDR1 DFQATT and CDR2 SNEGSKA (reference sequence). The CDR3 DNA is TGCAGTGCCCCCAAAGGGGCTGACTACGAGCAGTACTTC. Its translation: CSAPKGADYEQYF.

This chain uses TRBV14 with TRBJ2-7; a weak D match, TRBD2 (5 bases). Trimming cost V 4 bases and J 6 bases, with 13 bases left between them. CDR3 length: 13 amino acids. Germline CDR1 is SGHDN and CDR2 is FVKESK. CDR3 coding DNA: TGTGCCAGCAGCCTTAACGGGGTCGTCGAGCAGTACTTC. Translation gives CASSLNGVVEQYF.

Remarks on this clonotype: One end of the junction is discordant with germline, which a read error may explain. The chain links TRBV11-2 to TRBJ2-3, with 11 nucleotides matching TRBD2. The V gene's germline CDR1 is SGHAT and CDR2 FQNNGV. This CDR3 spans 18 amino acids. The CDR3 reads CASSSMVLAGASTVTQYF. The CDR3 DNA is TGTGCCAGCAGTTCTATGGTACTAGCGGGAGCGAGCACAGTTACGCAGTATTTT.

This sequence joins TRBV10-3 and TRBJ1-6, with no clear D. The CDR3 is 14 residues long. V lost 5 bases to trimming and J lost 2 bases, with 7 bases between them. The germline V gene has CDR1 ENHRY and CDR2 SYGVKD. The CDR3 spells CAISKEAYNSPLHF. The CDR3 DNA is TGTGCCATCAGTAAAGAAGCCTATAATTCACCCCTCCACTTT.

This chain uses TRBV7-2 with TRBJ1-6; unclear D gene. The CDR3 contains 12 residues. V shed 3 bases and J shed 10 bases, with 7 bases lying between them. Germline V gene sequence: CDR1 SGHTA, CDR2 FQGNSA. CDR3 loop: CASSFPESPLHF. The CDR3 region has the DNA TGTGCCAGCAGCTTCCCCGAATCACCCCTCCACTTT.

J is TRBJ1-2 and V is TRBV20-1, with D possibly being TRBD1 (6 bases). The CDR3 is made up of 13 amino acids. From germline, CDR1 is DFQATT and CDR2 SNEGSKA (reference sequence). V shed 6 bases and J shed 5 bases, with 16 bases lying between them. CDR3: CSAEQGSLYGYTF. CDR3 in DNA: TGCAGTGCGGAACAGGGAAGTCTGTATGGCTACACCTTC.

Here the CDR3 DNA reads TGTGCCAGCAGTTTACGGCAGGGGCGACAAGAGACCCAGTACTTC. This encodes CASSLRQGRQETQYF. The chain links TRBV28 to TRBJ2-5; TRBD1 is a possible D gene (6 bases). The ends were cut back, 2 bases at V and 2 bases at J, with 12 bases in the middle. The V gene's germline CDR1 is MDHEN and CDR2 SYDVKM. This CDR3 has 15 residues.

In its sample, this clonotype was seen a few times. V and J are TRBV6-5 and TRBJ2-3, with TRBD1 identical over 7 bases. Germline trimming cut 2 bases from V and 8 bases from J; bases unmatched to any gene: 4. The CDR3 runs to 13 residues. Germline V lookup: CDR1 MNHEY, CDR2 SVGAGI. CDR3 amino acids: CASSYEAGGTQYF. The CDR3 DNA sequence: TGTGCCAGCAGTTACGAGGCAGGGGGTACGCAGTATTTT.

This clonotype was picked up a small number of times. This sequence may be a read error, since a much larger clone differs from it by one base. The gene calls are TRBV4-2 and TRBJ2-7, with 8 nucleotides matching TRBD1. Germline lookup yields CDR1 LGHNA and CDR2 YNFKEQ. The CDR3 contains 15 residues. V dropped 8 bases and J dropped 7; count of bases not matched to a gene: 16. CDR3 sequence reads: CASALWQGANNEQYF. CDR3 sequence (DNA): TGTGCCAGCGCGTTGTGGCAGGGGGCGAACAATGAGCAGTACTTC.

J is TRBJ2-3 and V is TRBV28; no firm D call. The CDR3 has 12 residues. V lost 2 bases and J 12 bases, leaving 12 bases between the germline ends. In germline, CDR1 is MDHEN, CDR2 SYDVKM. In nucleotides, the CDR3 is TGTGCCAGCAGTTTACTTGCCGGCCGACAGTATTTT. It encodes CASSLLAGRQYF. Full variable domain (rest looked up from reference TRBV28 and TRBJ2-3): DVKVTQSSRYLVKRTGEKVFLECVQDMDHENMFWYRQDPGLGLRLIYFSYDVKMKEKGDIPEGYSVSREKKERFSLILESASTNQTSMYLCASSLLAGRQYFGPGTRLTVL.

Many counts were recorded for this clonotype. Here the CDR3 reads CASSQDPFTVSEQYF. The DNA for the CDR3 is TGTGCCAGCAGCCAAGATCCGTTCACAGTAAGCGAGCAGTACTTC. The rearrangement joins TRBV3-1 to TRBJ2-7; D unclear. From germline, CDR1 is LGHDT and CDR2 YNNKEL (reference sequence). CDR3 size: 15 residues. V was pared by 0 bases and J by 6 bases, with 15 bases between.

CDR3 coding DNA: TGTGCCAGCAGTTACACCGGACAGGGCAGATCCTCTGGGGCCAACGTCCTGACTTTC. Translated: CASSYTGQGRSSGANVLTF. This chain links TRBV6-5 with TRBJ2-6, with 8 bases that match TRBD1. V gave up 2 bases and J gave up 0 bases; unmatched junction bases: 9. The CDR3 contains 19 residues. Germline CDR1 and CDR2: MNHEY and SVGAGI.

This clonotype has ten or more counts. A much more abundant neighbour one base away suggests this may be a read error. The gene calls are TRBV10-3 and TRBJ2-7, with D possibly being TRBD2 (7 bases). Germline-derived CDR1 and CDR2 are ENHRY and SYGVKD. This CDR3 has 16 residues. V gave up 4 bases and J gave up 7 bases, with 23 bases separating them. As DNA, the CDR3 is TGTGCCATCAGTGCCCCCCGGGGGGCCACGACGAATGAGCAGTACTTC. Its protein is CAISAPRGATTNEQYF.

The chain is built from TRBV4-3 and TRBJ2-3, with D perhaps being TRBD1 or TRBD2 (5 bases each). The CDR3 totals 14 residues. The V gene's germline CDR1 is LGHNA and CDR2 YSLEER. V was trimmed by 1 base and J by 4 bases, leaving 9 bases between them. CDR3 in DNA: TGCGCCAGCAGCCAAGTCTGGGGACCAGATACGCAGTATTTT. Protein product: CASSQVWGPDTQYF.

V and J are TRBV20-1 and TRBJ1-5; D not certain. The CDR3 has 14 residues. The V gene's germline CDR1 is DFQATT and CDR2 SNEGSKA (reference sequence). The germline V and J ends were trimmed by 3 bases and 3 bases, with 12 bases remaining between them. For the CDR3, the DNA is TGCAGTGCTAGTGGGCAGGCCTCCAATCAGCCCCAGCATTTT. This gives the protein CSASGQASNQPQHF.

The V call is TRBV12-3 or TRBV12-4, the J call TRBJ1-4, with D unclear. This CDR3 contains 14 residues. Deletions cut 6 bases from V and 3 bases from J, with 11 bases between. In DNA, the CDR3 is TGTGCCAGCAGCGGACCCCAACCTAATGAAAAACTGTTTTTT. It codes for CASSGPQPNEKLFF.

This rearrangement joins TRBV5-1 to TRBJ2-7, with D possibly TRBD1 on 9 matching bases. V lost 4 bases, J lost 4 bases, and 15 bases lay in between. The V gene's germline CDR1 is SGHRS and CDR2 YFSETQ. The CDR3 is 14 residues long. CDR3 DNA sequence: TGCGCCAGCAGCCGGGAGGGACAGGGTTACGAGCAGTACTTC. Translation: CASSREGQGYEQYF.

V gene TRBV7-2 combines with J gene TRBJ2-6; no firm D call. The CDR3 is 16 amino acids. CDR1 and CDR2 from the germline V gene are SGHTA and FQGNSA. V shed 0 bases and J shed 4 bases, with 10 bases lying between them. Here the CDR3 reads CASSLAPARGANVLTF. Here the CDR3 DNA reads TGTGCCAGCAGCTTAGCGCCAGCGCGAGGGGCCAACGTCCTGACTTTC.

The chain combines TRBV2 with TRBJ2-3; 11 bases line up with TRBD2. Germline V gene data show CDR1 as SNHLY and CDR2 as FYNNEI. This CDR3 spans 18 amino acids. Trimming at V came to 7 bases and at J to 4 bases, leaving 16 bases not matched to a gene. The CDR3 coding sequence is TGTGCCAGCACTCCGATCCCGGGACTAGCGGAGGGGCCAGATACGCAGTATTTT. Amino acid sequence: CASTPIPGLAEGPDTQYF.

This clonotype was recorded at least ten times. This chain links TRBV7-2 with TRBJ2-5, with a possible D match to TRBD2 (6 bases). Germline-derived CDR1 and CDR2 are SGHTA and FQGNSA. V was clipped by 4 bases and J by 2 bases, with 17 bases between them. The CDR3 spans 16 residues. The CDR3 coding sequence is TGTGCCAGCAGCTCGCAACTAGGTGGGGGGCAAGAGACCCAGTACTTC. Its protein product is CASSSQLGGGQETQYF. Together with reference TRBV7-2 and TRBJ2-5, the CDR3 gives the full variable domain: GAGVSQSPSNKVTEKGKDVELRCDPISGHTALYWYRQSLGQGLEFLIYFQGNSAPDKSGLPSDRFSAERTGGSVSTLTIQRTQQEDSAVYLCASSSQLGGGQETQYFGPGTRLLVL.

With respect to this clonotype: The junction differs from germline at one of its ends, possibly a read error. The chain joins TRBV4-2 to TRBJ2-7; 10 bases match TRBD2. The J call is uncertain, as TRBJ2-4 better fits the DNA end. This CDR3 has 17 residues. The germline gives CDR1 LGHNA, CDR2 YNFKEQ. In nucleotides, the CDR3 is TGTGCCATCAGCCAAGATGGGGGGACTAGCGAGAGGGGCATTCAGTACTTC. It yields the protein CAISQDGGTSERGIQYF.

V usage is TRBV28 and J usage is TRBJ2-4, with a possible D match to TRBD1 (6 bases). The V gene lost 3 bases and the J gene lost 0 bases, with 15 bases spanning the gap. Germline V CDR1 and CDR2: MDHEN, SYDVKM. CDR3 size: 17 residues. The DNA of the CDR3 is TGTGCCAGCAGTTTGGTGGGACAAGCCTTAGCCAAAAACATTCAGTACTTC. Protein: CASSLVGQALAKNIQYF.

This clonotype was counted at least ten times. V and J are TRBV28 and TRBJ2-1, with TRBD1 matching 9 bases. Unmatched junction bases numbered 15, after V lost 10 bases and J lost 8 bases. Germline values: CDR1 MDHEN, CDR2 SYDVKM. This CDR3 comprises 15 residues. This CDR3 reads CANSKTGGFRDEQFF. The CDR3 region has the DNA TGTGCCAACAGCAAAACAGGGGGCTTTAGGGATGAGCAGTTCTTC.

This clonotype was seen once. This CDR3 reads CASALVAANTEAFF. CDR3 sequence (DNA): TGTGCCAGCGCTCTAGTGGCGGCGAACACTGAAGCTTTCTTT. This rearrangement joins TRBV11-2 to TRBJ1-1; no firm D call. The CDR3 loop spans 14 amino acids. V was cut by 8 bases and J by 1 base, with 14 bases left in between. The germline gives CDR1 SGHAT, CDR2 FQNNGV.